Listed below are T cell receptor beta chains from one sample, sequenced in a study of cytomegalovirus exposure and HLA in healthy donors. The assay was immunoSEQ multiplex PCR, and TCRdb's table has in-frame clones only and misses some. The data hold 100,000 to 120,000 clones, with approximately 81% observed a single time. Sequenced input: PBMCs. The source of these receptors is a man aged 25-40 years in good health and CMV-seronegative. CDR3s include the opening cysteine and the closing phenylalanine or tryptophan. A D gene is named only where the DNA matches it firmly. A row's size may be missing; if present it is once, few, many or a size class.

cdr3_length	v_call	clone_size	j_call	d_call	cdr3_aa	cdr3_nt
12	TRBV2	once	TRBJ2-7	.	CASSPGSYEQYF	TGTGCCAGCAGTCCGGGATCCTACGAGCAGTACTTC
15	TRBV7-6	.	TRBJ1-6	TRBD1	CASSSSQGAHSPLHF	TGTGCCAGCAGCTCCTCACAGGGGGCCCATTCACCCCTCCACTTT
15	TRBV6-1	.	TRBJ1-4	.	CASSEWRGGGEKLFF	TGTGCCAGCAGTGAATGGAGGGGAGGGGGTGAAAAACTGTTTTTT
14	TRBV9	.	TRBJ2-1	TRBD1	CASSGGGRVNEQFF	TGTGCCAGCAGCGGAGGGGGCAGGGTCAATGAGCAGTTCTTC
15	TRBV7-2	.	TRBJ2-5	.	CASSLGGHPQETQYF	TGTGCCAGCAGCTTAGGCGGTCACCCCCAAGAGACCCAGTACTTC
17	TRBV10-3	once	TRBJ2-2	TRBD2	CAISESREGLAAGELFF	TGTGCCATCAGTGAGTCGAGGGAGGGACTAGCGGCCGGGGAGCTGTTTTTT
15	TRBV7-2	.	TRBJ2-3	.	CASSLVGASTDTQYF	TGTGCCAGCAGCTTAGTTGGGGCTAGCACAGATACGCAGTATTTT
15	TRBV5-1	.	TRBJ2-3	TRBD1	CASSFRDRGVDTQYF	TGCGCCAGCAGCTTTAGGGACAGGGGAGTTGATACGCAGTATTTT
16	TRBV19	.	TRBJ1-4	TRBD1	CASSEEDRGLDEKLFF	TGTGCCAGTAGTGAAGAGGACAGGGGGTTGGACGAAAAACTGTTTTTT
13	TRBV6-6	.	TRBJ1-2	.	CASSRDDNYGYTF	TGTGCCAGCAGTAGAGATGATAACTATGGCTACACCTTC
14	TRBV5-6	.	TRBJ1-3	.	CASGQQGAGNTIYF	TGTGCCAGCGGCCAACAGGGTGCTGGAAACACCATATATTTT
12	TRBV6-1	.	TRBJ2-7	.	CASSESSYEQYF	TGTGCCAGCAGTGAAAGCTCCTACGAGCAGTACTTC
13	TRBV27	.	TRBJ2-7	.	CASRPSTGYEQYF	TGTGCCAGCAGACCTTCGACAGGTTACGAGCAGTACTTC
16	TRBV5-8	.	TRBJ2-5	TRBD2	CASSWGGTSHQETQYF	TGTGCCAGCAGCTGGGGGGGGACTAGCCACCAAGAGACCCAGTACTTC
13	TRBV28	few	TRBJ1-2	TRBD1	CASSPTGSRGYTF	TGTGCCAGCAGCCCGACAGGGTCGCGTGGCTACACCTTC
15	TRBV11-2	.	TRBJ1-4	TRBD1	CASSPTGQGSEKLFF	TGTGCCAGCAGCCCGACGGGACAGGGAAGTGAAAAACTGTTTTTT
14	TRBV6-1	.	TRBJ1-2	.	CASVPSGEAYGYTF	TGTGCCAGCGTACCCTCCGGAGAGGCCTATGGCTACACCTTC
17	TRBV5-1	.	TRBJ2-3	TRBD2	CASSKGTSGTWTDTQYF	TGCGCCAGCAGCAAGGGGACTAGCGGGACCTGGACAGATACGCAGTATTTT
18	TRBV5-4	.	TRBJ2-2	TRBD2	CASSPRGSGRAGTGELFF	TGTGCCAGCAGCCCTAGGGGTAGCGGGAGGGCCGGCACCGGGGAGCTGTTTTTT
13	TRBV5-1	.	TRBJ1-1	TRBD1	CASSLAQGAEAFF	TGCGCCAGCAGCTTAGCCCAGGGGGCTGAAGCTTTCTTT
16	TRBV30	few	TRBJ2-3	TRBD1	CAWSDRDRGQRDTQYF	TGTGCCTGGAGTGACCGGGACAGGGGGCAGAGAGATACGCAGTATTTT
13	TRBV5-4	.	TRBJ1-1	TRBD1	CASRDGTGEEAFF	TGTGCCAGCAGGGACGGGACAGGTGAGGAAGCTTTCTTT
16	TRBV5-1	.	TRBJ2-1	.	CASSFRESSRYNEQFF	TGCGCCAGCAGCTTTCGTGAGTCTAGCAGGTACAATGAGCAGTTCTTC
17	TRBV2	few	TRBJ2-5	TRBD2	CASSEALLAGGQETQYF	TGTGCCAGCAGTGAAGCGCTTCTAGCGGGGGGCCAAGAGACCCAGTACTTC
14	TRBV5-8	.	TRBJ1-4	.	CASREYTSNEKLFF	TGTGCCAGCAGGGAGTATACCAGTAATGAAAAACTGTTTTTT
14	TRBV29-1	once	TRBJ2-2	.	CSVVPGSNTGELFF	TGCAGCGTTGTACCAGGGTCCAACACCGGGGAGCTGTTTTTT
17	TRBV7-9	.	TRBJ2-7	TRBD1	CASSSSTGTGKLQEQYF	TGTGCCAGCAGCTCGTCCACCGGGACAGGGAAACTACAGGAGCAGTACTTC
13	TRBV27	.	TRBJ1-1	.	CASSFGPGAEAFF	TGTGCCAGCAGTTTTGGGCCGGGGGCTGAAGCTTTCTTT
17	TRBV2	.	TRBJ2-7	TRBD1	CASSADSGTGDFYEQYF	TGTGCCAGCAGTGCAGACTCCGGGACAGGGGACTTCTACGAGCAGTACTTC
13	TRBV2	.	TRBJ1-6	.	CASSEPGISPLHF	TGTGCCAGCAGTGAACCAGGGATTTCACCCCTCCACTTT
16	TRBV6-6	.	TRBJ1-1	TRBD1	CASSFSLTGGNTEAFF	TGTGCCAGCAGTTTTTCATTGACAGGGGGGAACACTGAAGCTTTCTTT
11	TRBV7-8	.	TRBJ2-1	.	CASSFVNEQFF	TGTGCCAGCAGCTTCGTTAATGAGCAGTTCTTC